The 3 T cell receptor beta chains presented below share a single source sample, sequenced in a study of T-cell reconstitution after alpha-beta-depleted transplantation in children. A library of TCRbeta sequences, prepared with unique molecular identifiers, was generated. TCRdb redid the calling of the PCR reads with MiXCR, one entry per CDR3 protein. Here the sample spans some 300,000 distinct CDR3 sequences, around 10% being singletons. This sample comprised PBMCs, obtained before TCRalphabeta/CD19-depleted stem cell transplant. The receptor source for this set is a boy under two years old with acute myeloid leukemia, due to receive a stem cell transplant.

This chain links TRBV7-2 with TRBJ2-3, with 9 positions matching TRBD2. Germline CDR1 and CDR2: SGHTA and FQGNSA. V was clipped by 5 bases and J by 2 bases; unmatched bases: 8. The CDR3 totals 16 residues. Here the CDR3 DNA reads TGTGCCAGCAGCCTAAGAGCGGGAGGACCCACAGATACGCAGTATTTT. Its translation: CASSLRAGGPTDTQYF.

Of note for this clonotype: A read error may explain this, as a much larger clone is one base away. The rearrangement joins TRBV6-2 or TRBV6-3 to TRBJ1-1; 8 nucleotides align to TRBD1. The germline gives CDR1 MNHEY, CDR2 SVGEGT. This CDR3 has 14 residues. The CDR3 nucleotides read TGTGCCAGCAGCAGGACAGGGAGGGTCCCTGAACCTTTCTTT. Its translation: CASSRTGRVPEPFF.

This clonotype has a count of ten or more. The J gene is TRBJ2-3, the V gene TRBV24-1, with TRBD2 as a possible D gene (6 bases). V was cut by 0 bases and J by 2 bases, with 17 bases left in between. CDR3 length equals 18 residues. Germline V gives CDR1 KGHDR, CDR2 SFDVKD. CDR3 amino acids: CATSDLIGTFQDTDTQYF. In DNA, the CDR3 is TGTGCCACCAGTGATTTGATCGGGACTTTCCAAGACACAGATACGCAGTATTTT.